This TCR beta chain was found in a study of regulatory T cells in long-lasting Graves disease. This clonotype has a count of ten or more. Trimming removed 1 base at V and 0 bases at J, with 7 bases between. The germline V gene has CDR1 DFQATT and CDR2 SNEGSKA (reference sequence). This CDR3 is 13 amino acids long. With iRepertoire HTBI primers and Arm-PCR of CDR3 regions, TCR beta libraries were built. Each CDR3 protein is one row after TCRdb ran MiXCR on the multiplex PCR reads. This sample has a few hundred thousand distinct CDR3 sequences, with about 20% found just once. Time point specified: newly diagnosed GD, antithyroid drugs for less than 3 months. PBMC RNA served as the TCR library source. Peripheral blood, 7 to 9.5 milliliters of it, was drawn into EDTA tubes. These same records also appear under a second study, on T cells in Graves' hyperthyroidism and ophthalmopathy. That study adds: Researchers ran a first-round RT-PCR on the TCR CDR3 using the HTBI primer set.

The material was peripheral blood mononuclear cells (PBMCs), obtained at new diagnosis, from a patient treated with antithyroid drugs. The chain combines TRBV20-1 with TRBJ2-7, with D perhaps matching TRBD2 (5 bases). This sequence originates from a woman aged 25 to 45 with Graves disease. The CDR3 reads CSARVRDSYEQYF. The CDR3 coding sequence is TGCAGTGCTAGAGTTCGGGACTCCTACGAGCAGTACTTC.